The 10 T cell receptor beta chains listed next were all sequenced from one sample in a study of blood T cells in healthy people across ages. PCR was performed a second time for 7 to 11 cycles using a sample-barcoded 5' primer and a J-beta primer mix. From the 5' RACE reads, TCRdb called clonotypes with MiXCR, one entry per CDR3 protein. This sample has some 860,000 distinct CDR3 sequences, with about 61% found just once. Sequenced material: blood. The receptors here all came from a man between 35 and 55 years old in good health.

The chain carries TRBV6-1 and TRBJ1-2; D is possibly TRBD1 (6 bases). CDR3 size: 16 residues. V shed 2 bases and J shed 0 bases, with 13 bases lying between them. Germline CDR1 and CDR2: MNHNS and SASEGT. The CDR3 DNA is TGTGCCAGCAGTGAAAACGCAGGGGATCCTAACTATGGCTACACCTTC. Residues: CASSENAGDPNYGYTF.

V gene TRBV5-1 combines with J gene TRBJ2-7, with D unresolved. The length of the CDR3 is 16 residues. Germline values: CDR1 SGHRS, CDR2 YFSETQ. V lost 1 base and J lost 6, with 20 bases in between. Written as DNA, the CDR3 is TGCGCCAGCAGCTTGTTTTCAGGAGTCGGGTCCGGCGAGCAGTACTTC. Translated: CASSLFSGVGSGEQYF.

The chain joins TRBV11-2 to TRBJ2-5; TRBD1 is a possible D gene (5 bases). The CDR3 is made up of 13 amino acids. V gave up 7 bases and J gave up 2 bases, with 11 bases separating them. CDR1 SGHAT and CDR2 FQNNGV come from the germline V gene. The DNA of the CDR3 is TGTGCCAGCACCAAGACAGATCAAGAGACCCAGTACTTC. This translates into CASTKTDQETQYF.

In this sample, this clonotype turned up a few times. The CDR3 bases are TGTGCCAGCAGCTTGACTTTTGGACAGGCTGAGCAGTTCTTC. Amino acid sequence: CASSLTFGQAEQFF. The chain uses TRBV7-9 and TRBJ2-1; 7 bases are a match to TRBD1. The CDR3 runs 14 residues. J lost 9 bases, V lost 3 bases, and 8 bases had no gene match. Looked up from germline, CDR1 is SEHNR and CDR2 is FQNEAQ (reference sequence).

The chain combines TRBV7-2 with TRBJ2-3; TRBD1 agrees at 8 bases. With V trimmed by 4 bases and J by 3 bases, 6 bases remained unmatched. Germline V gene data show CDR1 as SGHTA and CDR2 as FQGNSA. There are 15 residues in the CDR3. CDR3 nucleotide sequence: TGTGCCAGCAGCTCACTAAGGACAGGGACAGATACGCAGTATTTT. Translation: CASSSLRTGTDTQYF.

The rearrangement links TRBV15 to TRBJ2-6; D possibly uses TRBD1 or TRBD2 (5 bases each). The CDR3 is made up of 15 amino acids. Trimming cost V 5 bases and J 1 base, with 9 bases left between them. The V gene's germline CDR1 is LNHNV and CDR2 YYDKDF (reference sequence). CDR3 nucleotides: TGTGCCACCAGCTTCGGGGCATCTGGGGCCAACGTCCTGACTTTC. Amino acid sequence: CATSFGASGANVLTF. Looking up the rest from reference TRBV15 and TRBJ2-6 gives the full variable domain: DAMVIQNPRYQVTQFGKPVTLSCSQTLNHNVMYWYQQKSSQAPKLLFHYYDKDFNNEADTPDNFQSRRPNTSFCFLDIRSPGLGDTAMYLCATSFGASGANVLTFGAGSRLTVL.

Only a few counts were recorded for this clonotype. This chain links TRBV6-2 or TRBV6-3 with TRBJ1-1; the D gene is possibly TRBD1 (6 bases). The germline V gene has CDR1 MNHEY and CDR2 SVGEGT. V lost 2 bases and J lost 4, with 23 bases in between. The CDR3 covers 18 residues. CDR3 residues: CASSYEPRDMVWGTEAFF. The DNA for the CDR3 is TGTGCCAGCAGTTACGAGCCACGGGACATGGTATGGGGCACTGAAGCTTTCTTT.

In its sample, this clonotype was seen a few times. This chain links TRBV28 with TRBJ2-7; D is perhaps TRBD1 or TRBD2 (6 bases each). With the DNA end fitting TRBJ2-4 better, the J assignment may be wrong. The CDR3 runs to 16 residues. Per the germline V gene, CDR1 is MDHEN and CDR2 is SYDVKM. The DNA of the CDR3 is TGTGCCAGCAGTCCTAGGGGGACTGGTAGTACGGACATTCAGTACTTC. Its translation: CASSPRGTGSTDIQYF.

The CDR3 spells CASSQVSVGVGGETQYF. The CDR3 bases are TGTGCCAGCAGCCAAGTATCAGTAGGGGTCGGGGGGGAGACCCAGTACTTC. The chain is built from TRBV4-2 and TRBJ2-5, with 7 bases fitting TRBD2. The CDR3 is 17 residues long. Germline V CDR1 and CDR2: LGHNA, YNFKEQ. J was trimmed by 5 bases and V by 1 base; bases with no gene match: 13.

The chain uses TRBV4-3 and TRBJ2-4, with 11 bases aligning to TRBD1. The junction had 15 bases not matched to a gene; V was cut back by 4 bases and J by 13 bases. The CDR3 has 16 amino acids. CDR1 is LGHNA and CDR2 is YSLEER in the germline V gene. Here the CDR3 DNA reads TGCGCCAGCAGCCCAGGACAGGGGGCCTACTACGGAGAGCAGTACTTC. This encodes CASSPGQGAYYGEQYF.